These 21 T cell receptor beta chains were all obtained from the same sample, sequenced in a study of CD8 T cells in Susac syndrome. An input of roughly 0.45 to 1 ug of RNA was subjected to reverse transcription using random hexamers. Using its own MiXCR run on the immunoSEQ multiplex PCR reads, TCRdb lists one record per CDR3 protein. The table lists approximately 120,000 distinct CDR3 sequences, around 94% of them singletons. The sequenced sample consisted of CD8+ T cells from PBMCs. These receptors came from a human donor with Susac syndrome.

V and J are TRBV7-9 and TRBJ1-1, with D maybe TRBD1 (6 bases). V lost 1 base and J 5 bases, leaving 14 bases between the germline ends. The V gene's germline CDR1 is SEHNR and CDR2 FQNEAQ (reference sequence). The CDR3 consists of 15 residues. The CDR3 region is CASSLEGVAGTEAFF. The CDR3 nucleotides read TGTGCCAGCAGCTTAGAGGGGGTTGCGGGGACTGAAGCTTTCTTT.

The V gene is TRBV30, the J gene TRBJ1-2; 8 bases map to TRBD1. V lost 0 bases and J lost 1; bases outside the gene matches: 7. There are 16 residues in the CDR3. Germline CDR1 GTSNPN, CDR2 SVGIG (reference sequence). Here the CDR3 reads CAWSVFSTGVNYGYTF. Written as DNA, the CDR3 is TGTGCCTGGAGTGTTTTTTCGACAGGGGTTAACTATGGCTACACCTTC.

The gene calls are TRBV27 and TRBJ2-7; 10 nucleotides match TRBD2. Unmatched junction bases numbered 7, after V lost 5 bases and J lost 6 bases. There are 14 residues in the CDR3. CDR1 MNHEY and CDR2 SMNVEV come from the germline V gene (reference sequence). This CDR3 reads CASSQSSGSGEQYF. The CDR3 DNA sequence: TGTGCCAGCAGTCAGTCTAGCGGGAGTGGCGAGCAGTACTTC.

The rearrangement joins TRBV28 to TRBJ1-2; D call uncertain. The CDR3 extends over 12 amino acids. V was cut by 4 bases and J by 7 bases, with 10 bases left in between. Germline assignment: CDR1 MDHEN and CDR2 SYDVKM. CDR3 coding DNA: TGTGCCAGCAGTTCTGGGGTGTTTGGCTACACCTTC. This sequence encodes CASSSGVFGYTF.

The chain combines TRBV5-1 with TRBJ1-2; 8 bases map to TRBD1. The CDR3 sequence is 17 residues long. CDR1 is SGHRS, CDR2 YFSETQ, per germline. The V gene end was trimmed by 0 bases and the J gene end by 0 bases; junction bases not matched to a gene: 7. The DNA for the CDR3 is TGCGCCAGCAGCTTGGGACAGGGGACAATAGCTAACTATGGCTACACCTTC. Translated, it gives CASSLGQGTIANYGYTF.

CDR3 in DNA: TGCGCCAGCAGCCAAGTAGGGTACGAGCAGTACTTC. Translated, it gives CASSQVGYEQYF. The J gene is TRBJ2-7, the V gene TRBV4-1; D remains unclear. The V end was cut by 1 base, the J end by 4 bases, with 5 bases between. The germline V gene has CDR1 MGHRA and CDR2 YSYEKL. CDR3 size: 12 residues.

This chain joins TRBV4-2 and TRBJ2-1, with 10 bases fitting TRBD2. The CDR3 is made up of 15 amino acids. Per the germline V gene, CDR1 is LGHNA and CDR2 is YNFKEQ. Trimming cost V 0 bases and J 16 bases; bases outside gene matches: 12. CDR3 sequence: CASSQDPASGRGKFF. The DNA of the CDR3 is TGTGCCAGCAGCCAAGATCCAGCCAGCGGGAGGGGAAAATTCTTC.

This rearrangement joins TRBV28 to TRBJ2-3; possible D gene TRBD1, 5 bases. The V gene's germline CDR1 is MDHEN and CDR2 SYDVKM. V gave up 2 bases and J gave up 2 bases, with 8 bases separating them. The CDR3 is 14 amino acids. DNA of the CDR3: TGTGCCAGCAGTTTAGGACACCACACAGATACGCAGTATTTT. This codes for CASSLGHHTDTQYF.

V usage is TRBV7-9 and J usage is TRBJ2-7; TRBD2 is a possible D gene (7 bases). This CDR3 contains 14 residues. Deletions cut 5 bases from V and 2 bases from J, with 13 bases between. Germline loops: CDR1 SEHNR, CDR2 FQNEAQ (reference sequence). The CDR3 DNA follows: TGTGCCAGCAGCGGGGGGGCAGAAACCTACGAGCAGTACTTC. Its protein product is CASSGGAETYEQYF. Drawing the rest from reference TRBV7-9 and TRBJ2-7, the complete variable domain is DTGVSQNPRHKITKRGQNVTFRCDPISEHNRLYWYRQTLGQGPEFLTYFQNEAQLEKSRLLSDRFSAERPKGSFSTLEIQRTEQGDSAMYLCASSGGAETYEQYFGPGTRLTVT.

The CDR3 region has the DNA TGCAGTGCTAGAGGACTAGCGGGATACGATACGCAGTATTTT. Translated: CSARGLAGYDTQYF. J is TRBJ2-3 and V is TRBV20-1; 11 nucleotides line up with TRBD2. The CDR3 covers 14 residues. Per the germline V gene, CDR1 is DFQATT and CDR2 is SNEGSKA (reference sequence). V shed 1 base and J 6 bases; nucleotides not matched to a gene: 3.

V and J are TRBV4-2 and TRBJ2-7; D ambiguous. Germline CDR1 and CDR2: LGHNA and YNFKEQ. V lost 3 bases and J lost 7, with 13 bases in between. This CDR3 has 13 residues. The CDR3: CASSQALPREQYF. The CDR3 nucleotides read TGTGCCAGCAGCCAGGCCTTACCGCGGGAGCAGTACTTC.

This chain joins TRBV10-3 and TRBJ2-3; unclear D gene. This CDR3 has 12 residues. The V gene's germline CDR1 is ENHRY and CDR2 SYGVKD. Trimming removed 3 bases from V and 6 bases from J, with 7 bases in between. The CDR3 coding sequence is TGTGCCATCAGTGACGTGGAGGATACGCAGTATTTT. It translates to CAISDVEDTQYF.

The chain employs TRBV27 and TRBJ2-7; 7 nucleotides line up with TRBD2. V lost 0 bases and J lost 0; bases outside the gene matches: 5. This CDR3 is built from 16 residues. The germline gives CDR1 MNHEY, CDR2 SMNVEV (reference sequence). The CDR3 spells CASSLSREGFSYEQYF. The CDR3 region has the DNA TGTGCCAGCAGTTTATCGAGGGAGGGTTTCTCCTACGAGCAGTACTTC.

The gene calls are TRBV28 and TRBJ2-1; possible D gene TRBD1, 6 bases. The germline V gene has CDR1 MDHEN and CDR2 SYDVKM. The CDR3 is 13 residues long. Trimming cost V 6 bases and J 5 bases, with 11 bases left between them. Here the CDR3 DNA reads TGTGCCAGCAGGGGACAAGGCAACAATGAGCAGTTCTTC. Translated, it gives CASRGQGNNEQFF. Full variable domain (missing parts from reference TRBV28 and TRBJ2-1): DVKVTQSSRYLVKRTGEKVFLECVQDMDHENMFWYRQDPGLGLRLIYFSYDVKMKEKGDIPEGYSVSREKKERFSLILESASTNQTSMYLCASRGQGNNEQFFGPGTRLTVL.

J is TRBJ2-7 and V is TRBV12-3 or TRBV12-4; D possibly corresponds to TRBD1 (6 bases). There are 12 residues in the CDR3. The V end was cut by 5 bases, the J end by 3 bases, with 8 bases between. The CDR3 region has the DNA TGTGCCAGCAGTACAGGGAGCTACGAGCAGTACTTC. Encoded protein: CASSTGSYEQYF.

The V call is TRBV20-1, the J call TRBJ1-2, with a weak D call TRBD1 (6 bases). The V and J ends lost 7 bases and 0 bases respectively, with 15 bases between them. This CDR3 is built from 14 residues. Per germline, CDR1 DFQATT and CDR2 SNEGSKA (reference sequence). CDR3 nucleotide sequence: TGCAGTGTCAAAGACAGGACGGCTAACTATGGCTACACCTTC. Its translation: CSVKDRTANYGYTF.

The chain employs TRBV27 and TRBJ2-5; 7 bases fit TRBD1. Germline values: CDR1 MNHEY, CDR2 SMNVEV (reference sequence). V lost 10 bases and J lost 2; bases outside the gene matches: 10. The CDR3 spans 14 residues. The CDR3 protein is CATGAGTAQETQYF. DNA of the CDR3: TGTGCCACCGGAGCCGGGACAGCACAAGAGACCCAGTACTTC.

This chain uses TRBV5-1 with TRBJ1-1; TRBD1 might be the D (5 bases). Germline V lookup: CDR1 SGHRS, CDR2 YFSETQ. V gave up 6 bases and J gave up 5 bases, with 8 bases separating them. CDR3 length equals 11 residues. The CDR3: CASMGGTEAFF. In DNA form, the CDR3 reads TGCGCCAGCATGGGGGGGACTGAAGCTTTCTTT.

The chain couples TRBV6-6 to TRBJ1-1; 7 nucleotides line up with TRBD1. The germline CDR1 and CDR2 sequences are MNHNY and SVGAGI (reference sequence). The CDR3 covers 14 residues. The trim removed 5 bases at V and 4 bases at J, leaving 7 bases unmatched. The CDR3 DNA reads as TGTGCCAGCAGTACAGGGGCATCGGGCACTGAAGCTTTCTTT. Translation: CASSTGASGTEAFF.

The CDR3 DNA reads TGTGCCAGCTCGCTATCCAATGAGCAGTTCTTC. It yields the protein CASSLSNEQFF. The chain couples TRBV11-1 to TRBJ2-1; D gene unclear. Trimming pared 8 bases from V and 6 bases from J, leaving 8 bases between. CDR1 SGHAT and CDR2 FQDESV come from the germline V gene (reference sequence). This CDR3 has 11 amino acids.

The chain recombines TRBV5-1 with TRBJ1-4, with 7 positions matching TRBD1. This CDR3 has 16 amino acids. The J segment lost 2 bases and the V segment lost 4 bases, leaving 8 bases of the junction unmatched. The germline CDR1 and CDR2 sequences are SGHRS and YFSETQ. The CDR3 DNA is TGCGCCAGCAGCGAGAAGCCGACAGGGACTAATGAAAAACTGTTTTTT. This encodes CASSEKPTGTNEKLFF.